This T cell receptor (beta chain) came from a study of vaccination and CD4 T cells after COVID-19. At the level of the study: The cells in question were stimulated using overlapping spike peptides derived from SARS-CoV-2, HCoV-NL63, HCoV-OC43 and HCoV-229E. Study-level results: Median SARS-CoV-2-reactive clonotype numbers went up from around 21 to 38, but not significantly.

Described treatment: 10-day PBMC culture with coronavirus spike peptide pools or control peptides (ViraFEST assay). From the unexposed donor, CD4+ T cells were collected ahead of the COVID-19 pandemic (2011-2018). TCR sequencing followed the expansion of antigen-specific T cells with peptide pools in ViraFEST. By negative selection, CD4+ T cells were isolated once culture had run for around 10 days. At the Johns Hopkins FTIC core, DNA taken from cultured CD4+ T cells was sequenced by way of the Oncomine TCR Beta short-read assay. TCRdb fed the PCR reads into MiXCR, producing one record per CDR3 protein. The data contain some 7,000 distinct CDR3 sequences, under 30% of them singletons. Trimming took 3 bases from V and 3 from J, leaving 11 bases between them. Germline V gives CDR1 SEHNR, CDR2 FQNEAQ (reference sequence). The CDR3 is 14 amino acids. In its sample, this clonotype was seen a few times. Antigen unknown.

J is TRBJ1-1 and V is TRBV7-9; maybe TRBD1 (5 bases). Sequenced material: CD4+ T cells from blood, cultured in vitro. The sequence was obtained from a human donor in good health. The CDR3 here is CASSFGGIHTEAFF. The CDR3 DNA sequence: TGTGCCAGCAGCTTCGGGGGGATCCACACTGAAGCTTTCTTT.